The 20 T cell receptor beta chains reported below all come from one sample, sequenced in a study of T cells in Graves' hyperthyroidism and ophthalmopathy (dated by TCRdb to between 2019 and 2020). Library construction relied on multiplex PCR. The instrument given in TCRdb is Illumina HiSeq 2000. The TCR beta CDR3 regions were amplified from RNA transcripts. The first round of RT-PCR for the TCR CDR3 was performed with the HTBI primer set and the Qiagen OneStep RT-PCR kit. Starting from the raw public reads, TCRdb applied fastp trimming at Q25, assembled clones with MiXCR and retained in-frame beta chains. CDR3 protein duplicates are merged, each entry listing the most common genes and DNA. Recorded for this sample are 500,000 to 700,000 distinct CDR3 sequences; over 15% of them occurred a single time. About 20% of the sample is taken by the ten largest. The sequenced material came from blood. These receptors were taken from a woman between 18 and 30 years old with Graves' hyperthyroidism.

This clonotype appeared many times. V usage is TRBV20-1 and J usage is TRBJ2-7; 10 bases agree with TRBD2. J gave up 2 bases and V 5 bases, and 6 bases lay outside the gene matches. The CDR3 has 14 residues. Germline-derived CDR1 and CDR2 are DFQATT and SNEGSKA (reference sequence). The CDR3 spells CSAPSGSSTYEQYF. CDR3 sequence (DNA): TGCAGTGCTCCTAGCGGGAGTTCGACCTACGAGCAGTACTTC.

This clonotype has a count of ten or more. This chain uses TRBV30 with TRBJ2-7; 7 nucleotides line up with TRBD1. The CDR3 has 12 residues. V trimming: 3 bases; J trimming: 5 bases; junction bases outside the gene matches: 4. Germline CDR1 GTSNPN, CDR2 SVGIG (reference sequence). The CDR3 nucleotides are TGTGCCTGGAGACAGGGGAACCACGAGCAGTACTTC. This gives the protein CAWRQGNHEQYF.

At least ten counts were recorded for this clonotype. The chain uses TRBV20-1 and TRBJ2-7; TRBD1 agrees at 9 bases. CDR3 length: 14 residues. The ends lost 6 bases at V and 2 bases at J; junction bases unmatched: 8. The germline V gene has CDR1 DFQATT and CDR2 SNEGSKA (reference sequence). The CDR3 bases are TGCAGTGCCACAGGGACAGGGAATACCTACGAGCAGTACTTC. Residues: CSATGTGNTYEQYF.

The V gene is TRBV6-1, the J gene TRBJ1-3, with D unclear. Trimming left V 5 bases short and J 4 bases short, with 15 bases between. The germline gives CDR1 MNHNS, CDR2 SASEGT. The CDR3 totals 15 residues. CDR3 amino acids: CASSSLKIPGNTIYF. CDR3 in DNA: TGTGCCAGCAGTTCGCTCAAAATCCCGGGAAACACCATATATTTT.

This chain connects TRBV7-6 to TRBJ2-5; possible D gene TRBD1, 6 bases. This CDR3 contains 14 residues. V dropped 5 bases and J dropped 1 base, with 11 bases sitting between them. Germline V lookup: CDR1 SGHVS, CDR2 FNYEAQ. CDR3 loop: CASSIDRFQETQYF. CDR3 DNA sequence: TGTGCCAGCAGCATCGACAGGTTCCAAGAGACCCAGTACTTC. Together with reference TRBV7-6 and TRBJ2-5, the CDR3 gives the full variable domain: GAGVSQSPRYKVTKRGQDVALRCDPISGHVSLYWYRQALGQGPEFLTYFNYEAQQDKSGLPNDRFSAERPEGSISTLTIQRTEQRDSAMYRCASSIDRFQETQYFGPGTRLLVL.

In its sample, this clonotype was seen a few times. The chain uses TRBV6-1 and TRBJ2-1; 10 bases match TRBD2. The CDR3 sequence is 16 residues long. CDR1 and CDR2 from the germline V gene are MNHNS and SASEGT. The V and J ends lost 5 bases and 7 bases, in that order; junction bases with no gene match: 11. DNA for the CDR3: TGTGCCAGCAGTCCCCGGGGTAGCGGGGGGCTAAATGAGCAGTTCTTC. Protein product: CASSPRGSGGLNEQFF.

The chain combines TRBV20-1 with TRBJ1-2; no clear D gene. The CDR3 sequence is 13 residues long. Trimming shortened V by 1 base and J by 2 bases, and 8 bases separated the two germline ends. Germline V gene lookup returns CDR1 DFQATT and CDR2 SNEGSKA (reference sequence). CDR3 amino acids: CSARVDVNYGYTF. For the CDR3, the DNA is TGCAGTGCTAGAGTAGACGTAAACTATGGCTACACCTTC.

This clonotype was counted many times. This chain joins TRBV2 and TRBJ1-1; D gene unclear. Trimming shortened V by 7 bases and J by 0 bases, and 12 bases separated the two germline ends. The germline V gene has CDR1 SNHLY and CDR2 FYNNEI. The CDR3 totals 14 residues. The CDR3, as DNA: TGTGCCAGCATGATGGGGAGGTTGAACACTGAAGCTTTCTTT. Its translation is CASMMGRLNTEAFF.

The sample holds a few counts of this clonotype. The V and J genes are TRBV3-1 and TRBJ2-4; D may be TRBD1 (6 bases). The V gene lost 2 bases and the J gene lost 0 bases, with 14 bases spanning the gap. CDR1 LGHDT and CDR2 YNNKEL come from the germline V gene (reference sequence). The CDR3 runs to 17 residues. CDR3 DNA: TGTGCCAGCAGCCAACCCCCAGGGGTGGGAGCCAAAAACATTCAGTACTTC. Encoded protein: CASSQPPGVGAKNIQYF.

Concerning this clonotype itself: An end of the junction differs from the germline gene, which may be a read error. This chain connects TRBV4-3 to TRBJ1-1; no clear D gene. The germline V gene encodes CDR1 LGHNA and CDR2 YSLEER. This CDR3 has 15 residues. The chain's CDR3 is CAISQDWAGSTEAFF. Here the CDR3 DNA reads TGCGCCATCAGCCAAGATTGGGCGGGGAGCACTGAAGCTTTCTTT.

The gene calls are TRBV6-1 and TRBJ1-1, with D hard to call. Germline V lookup: CDR1 MNHNS, CDR2 SASEGT. The V end lost 8 bases, the J end lost 9 bases, and 13 bases lay between the germline ends. CDR3 length: 11 amino acids. The CDR3 coding sequence is TGTGCCAGCCTCGGGTTAACTAAAGCTTTCTTT. It codes for CASLGLTKAFF.

This clonotype was counted ten times or more. V gene TRBV30 combines with J gene TRBJ2-7; D might be TRBD2 (6 bases). V was clipped by 4 bases and J by 0 bases, with 7 bases between them. The CDR3 is made up of 12 amino acids. Germline-derived CDR1 and CDR2 are GTSNPN and SVGIG (reference sequence). Here the CDR3 reads CAWKDYSYEQYF. As DNA, the CDR3 is TGTGCCTGGAAGGACTACTCCTACGAGCAGTACTTC.

This clonotype was seen many times. V is TRBV2 and J is TRBJ1-3; D perhaps matches TRBD1 (5 bases). CDR1 is SNHLY, CDR2 FYNNEI, per germline. Deletions cut 8 bases from V and 1 base from J, with 12 bases between. The CDR3 runs to 14 residues. DNA of the CDR3: TGTGCCAGCGCAAGACAGCGATCTGGAAACACCATATATTTT. Translation: CASARQRSGNTIYF.

This clonotype was found many times. The rearrangement uses TRBV7-2 and TRBJ1-1, with D uncertain. This CDR3 spans 14 amino acids. Germline CDR1 SGHTA, CDR2 FQGNSA. Trimming stripped 5 bases from V and 0 bases from J, with 10 bases between. CDR3 bases: TGTGCCAGCAGCACGGCCCAAGTGAACACTGAAGCTTTCTTT. Protein product: CASSTAQVNTEAFF.

The V call is TRBV7-8, the J call TRBJ2-2, with TRBD2 identical over 7 bases. The germline V gene encodes CDR1 SGHVS and CDR2 FQNEAQ. J was trimmed by 6 bases and V by 4 bases; bases with no gene match: 20. This CDR3 has 19 residues. The CDR3 reads CASSSLSAGARPLAGELFF. The CDR3 nucleotides read TGTGCCAGCAGCTCTTTGTCGGCGGGAGCCCGACCATTAGCCGGGGAGCTGTTTTTT.

This clonotype has a handful of counts. The J gene is TRBJ2-1, the V gene TRBV14; D is unclear. The germline gives CDR1 SGHDN, CDR2 FVKESK. The CDR3 length is 17 residues. The ends were cut back, 0 bases at V and 0 bases at J, with 12 bases in the middle. CDR3 coding DNA: TGTGCCAGCAGCCAAGATGTTTGGCTGAGCTCCTACAATGAGCAGTTCTTC. Amino acids: CASSQDVWLSSYNEQFF.

The rearrangement joins TRBV10-3 to TRBJ2-3; the D gene is possibly TRBD2 (6 bases). V was clipped by 0 bases and J by 3 bases, with 19 bases between them. CDR1 is ENHRY, CDR2 SYGVKD, per germline. CDR3 length: 18 residues. In DNA form, the CDR3 reads TGTGCCATCAGTGAGTCGACTCGGAGCGGAGGGACGACAGATACGCAGTATTTT. This codes for CAISESTRSGGTTDTQYF.

The CDR3 loop is CASSFQGINTGELFF. CDR3 coding DNA: TGTGCCAGCAGTTTTCAGGGCATAAACACCGGGGAGCTGTTTTTT. The chain is built from TRBV12-3 or TRBV12-4 and TRBJ2-2; a possible D gene is TRBD1 (5 bases). The V and J ends lost 3 bases and 2 bases respectively, with 10 bases between them. This CDR3 has 15 amino acids.

This clonotype showed up many times. Here the CDR3 DNA reads TGTGCCTGGGACCGTTCTGGACTAGACAATGAGCAGTTCTTC. Its translation is CAWDRSGLDNEQFF. The V call is TRBV30, the J call TRBJ2-1; 7 nucleotides align to TRBD2. The V and J ends lost 5 bases and 5 bases, in that order; junction bases with no gene match: 9. This CDR3 comprises 14 residues. Per germline, CDR1 GTSNPN and CDR2 SVGIG (reference sequence).

This clonotype was recorded at least ten times. This chain uses TRBV10-2 with TRBJ2-7, with D unclear. The CDR3 extends over 14 amino acids. V lost 6 bases, J lost 5 bases, and 17 bases lay in between. From germline, CDR1 is WSHSY and CDR2 SAAADI. The CDR3 sequence: CASRTSPARDEQYF. CDR3 bases: TGCGCCAGCAGGACATCTCCGGCACGCGACGAGCAGTACTTC.